The 11 T cell receptor beta chains below come from one sample, sequenced in a study of blood T cell repertoires in COVID-19. TCRdb keeps only in-frame clones here, not all; method: immunoSEQ multiplex PCR. The sample includes around 300,000 clones, about 89% of them seen just once. The sample consisted of PBMCs or T cells enriched from blood (not recorded which). Receptor source: a woman younger than 30 who had recovered from COVID-19.

The V call is TRBV3-1 (or the pseudogene TRBV3-2), the J call TRBJ2-1, with D tentatively TRBD2 (5 bases). Germline CDR1 is LGHDT and CDR2 is YNNKEL (reference sequence). V shed 0 bases and J shed 9 bases, with 15 bases lying between them. The CDR3 has 15 residues. The CDR3, as DNA: TGTGCCAGCAGCCAAGAGCCAGTCGGGGTAGTTGAGCAGTTCTTC. Protein product: CASSQEPVGVVEQFF.

Only one count was recorded for this clone. This chain connects TRBV24-1 to TRBJ2-7; 7 positions agree with TRBD1. The V gene end was trimmed by 1 base and the J gene end by 5 bases; junction bases not matched to a gene: 7. The CDR3 has 15 amino acids. CDR1 is KGHDR and CDR2 is SFDVKD in the germline V gene. Here the CDR3 reads CATSDFERGPDEQYF. CDR3 DNA sequence: TGTGCCACCAGTGATTTCGAGAGGGGGCCCGACGAGCAGTACTTC.

This clone occurred once. The chain has TRBV7-9 and TRBJ2-1; TRBD1 agrees at 7 bases. Germline-derived CDR1 and CDR2 are SEHNR and FQNEAQ (reference sequence). The CDR3 has 16 amino acids. V lost 5 bases and J lost 1; bases outside the gene matches: 8. CDR3: CASSPTGTVSYNEQFF. DNA for the CDR3: TGTGCCAGCAGCCCAACCGGGACAGTGTCCTACAATGAGCAGTTCTTC.

A single count supports this clone. The chain uses TRBV9 and TRBJ2-2; D is uncertain. The CDR3 is 16 amino acids. From germline, CDR1 is SGDLS and CDR2 YYNGEE. V gave up 0 bases and J gave up 1 base, with 10 bases separating them. CDR3 coding DNA: TGTGCCAGCAGCGTAGGGTTCCTAGGGAACACCGGGGAGCTGTTTTTT. This encodes CASSVGFLGNTGELFF.

This chain uses TRBV18 with TRBJ2-1, with D perhaps matching TRBD1 (6 bases). The CDR3 runs to 14 residues. Trimming removed 1 base at V and 5 bases at J, with 9 bases between. Germline V gene sequence: CDR1 KGHSH, CDR2 LQKENI. The chain's CDR3 is CASSPLQGNNEQFF. CDR3 coding DNA: TGTGCCAGCTCACCACTACAGGGTAACAATGAGCAGTTCTTC. The full variable domain, in which reference TRBV18 and TRBJ2-1 provide the parts outside the CDR3, is NAGVMQNPRHLVRRRGQEARLRCSPMKGHSHVYWYRQLPEEGLKFMVYLQKENIIDESGMPKERFSAEFPKEGPSILRIQQVVRGDSAAYFCASSPLQGNNEQFFGPGTRLTVL.

The rearrangement uses TRBV7-8 and TRBJ2-7; TRBD1 might be the D (6 bases). V was shortened by 5 bases and J by 3 bases, with 23 bases between the two germline ends. The CDR3 has 17 amino acids. CDR1 and CDR2 (germline): SGHVS, FQNEAQ. The chain's CDR3 is CASSPDAGPGVLYEQYF. CDR3 in DNA: TGTGCCAGCAGCCCAGACGCTGGGCCAGGGGTCCTCTACGAGCAGTACTTC.

The rearrangement joins TRBV18 to TRBJ1-4, with TRBD1 identical over 9 bases. The ends lost 5 bases at V and 7 bases at J; junction bases unmatched: 8. The CDR3 consists of 15 residues. Germline CDR1 and CDR2: KGHSH and LQKENI. The CDR3 region has the DNA TGTGCCAGCTCAACAGGACAGGGGATAGGTGAAAAACTGTTTTTT. Its protein product is CASSTGQGIGEKLFF.

The V and J genes are TRBV12-3 or TRBV12-4 and TRBJ2-5; TRBD1 aligns across 7 bases. The trim removed 6 bases at V and 1 base at J, leaving 2 bases unmatched. CDR3 length equals 13 residues. CDR3 loop: CASRRGLQETQYF. For the CDR3, the DNA is TGTGCCAGCAGGAGGGGGCTCCAAGAGACCCAGTACTTC.

This clone was picked up a small number of times. The chain uses TRBV5-1 and TRBJ1-3; 7 bases agree with TRBD1. The germline V gene encodes CDR1 SGHRS and CDR2 YFSETQ. Germline trimming cut 4 bases from V and 0 bases from J; bases unmatched to any gene: 4. This CDR3 has 15 amino acids. CDR3 sequence: CASSGDSYSGNTIYF. The CDR3 DNA reads TGCGCCAGCAGCGGGGACAGTTACTCTGGAAACACCATATATTTT.

Notes on this clone: Other nucleotide sequences in the sample specify the same CDR3. J is TRBJ2-5 and V is TRBV6-1; 12 bases line up with TRBD2. The V segment lost 2 bases and the J segment 2 bases; nucleotides outside the gene matches: 0. CDR3 length: 15 amino acids. Per germline, CDR1 MNHNS and CDR2 SASEGT. CDR3 residues: CASSELAGGQETQYF. In DNA form, the CDR3 reads TGTGCCAGCAGTGAACTAGCGGGAGGGCAAGAGACCCAGTACTTC.

The chain is built from TRBV19 and TRBJ1-1, with TRBD1 matching 12 bases. V lost 5 bases and J lost 3; bases outside the gene matches: 13. The V gene's germline CDR1 is LNHDA and CDR2 SQIVND (reference sequence). The CDR3 length is 18 residues. The chain's CDR3 is CASSFPTGTGGAYTEAFF. For the CDR3, the DNA is TGTGCCAGTAGTTTTCCAACCGGGACAGGGGGCGCGTACACTGAAGCTTTCTTT. Using reference TRBV19 and TRBJ1-1 for the parts outside the CDR3, the full variable domain is DGGITQSPKYLFRKEGQNVTLSCEQNLNHDAMYWYRQDPGQGLRLIYYSQIVNDFQKGDIAEGYSVSREKKESFPLTVTSAQKNPTAFYLCASSFPTGTGGAYTEAFFGQGTRLTVV.